Each of the 25 T cell receptor beta chains below was sequenced from the same sample in a study of siplizumab effects on memory and regulatory T cells. These receptors are not linked to any known antigen. It was at 37°C and for more than 5 days that the mixed lymphocyte reaction cells were cocultured. The protocol was immunoSEQ multiplex PCR, while the TCRdb copy is restricted to in-frame clones and leaves out a portion. The profile shows about 6,600 clones, just over 35% of them singletons. The sequenced sample consisted of CFSE-low (dividing) CD8+ T cells sorted from an allogeneic mixed lymphocyte reaction. Source of these receptors: a human donor in good health; the cells came from an allogeneic mixed lymphocyte reaction.

This clone is medium-sized within its sample. DNA for the CDR3: TGTGCCAGCAGCGTATCTTTGGACAGGGGGTCCTCTGGAAACACCATATATTTT. This encodes CASSVSLDRGSSGNTIYF. The chain couples TRBV9 to TRBJ1-3; 10 positions match TRBD1. The V gene end was trimmed by 1 base and the J gene end by 0 bases; junction bases not matched to a gene: 7. Germline CDR1 reads SGDLS; CDR2 reads YYNGEE. The CDR3 spans 18 residues.

Comment on this clone: The junction does not match germline at one end; this may be a read error. The chain joins TRBV28 to TRBJ2-7; D might be TRBD2 (5 bases). CDR1 and CDR2 (germline): MDHEN, SYDVKM. CDR3 length equals 14 residues. In nucleotides, the CDR3 is TGCGCCAGCAGCCGGGCCACAGAGGGAGACGAGCAGTACTTC. Protein sequence: CASSRATEGDEQYF.

This clone was counted a few times. This rearrangement joins TRBV27 to TRBJ2-1; D gene ambiguous. The CDR3 covers 11 residues. V lost 4 bases and J 6 bases, leaving 4 bases between the germline ends. Germline values: CDR1 MNHEY, CDR2 SMNVEV (reference sequence). The CDR3 DNA reads as TGTGCCAGCAGTTGGGGCAATGAGCAGTTCTTC. Amino acid sequence: CASSWGNEQFF.

The V call is TRBV15, the J call TRBJ2-7, with D possibly TRBD2 on 6 matching bases. Germline V gives CDR1 LNHNV, CDR2 YYDKDF (reference sequence). V was cut by 5 bases and J by 6 bases, with 14 bases left in between. The CDR3 has 13 residues. CDR3: CATSSEWRGEQYF. The CDR3 bases are TGTGCCACCAGCTCCGAGTGGCGGGGCGAGCAGTACTTC.

This sequence joins TRBV5-4 and TRBJ2-1; 9 bases match TRBD2. In germline, CDR1 is SGHNT, CDR2 YYREEE (reference sequence). This CDR3 has 15 amino acids. V gave up 2 bases and J gave up 9 bases; unmatched junction bases: 9. The CDR3 nucleotides are TGTGCCAGCAGCTTTGTGTTGGCGGGAGGGGGTGAGCAGTTCTTC. The encoded protein is CASSFVLAGGGEQFF.

Within the sample, this clone is large (0.1 to 1%). The rearrangement joins TRBV5-4 to TRBJ1-4, with D perhaps matching TRBD1 (5 bases). Trimming took 4 bases from V and 7 from J, leaving 11 bases between them. The length of the CDR3 is 13 residues. Germline V gene sequence: CDR1 SGHNT, CDR2 YYREEE (reference sequence). The CDR3 sequence: CASSLWRGEKLFF. Here the CDR3 DNA reads TGTGCCAGCAGCCTTTGGAGGGGTGAAAAACTGTTTTTT.

CDR3 region: CASSYSSSSNEQFF. The CDR3 nucleotides read TGTGCCAGCAGTTACTCTTCTAGTTCCAATGAGCAGTTCTTC. The V call is TRBV6-5, the J call TRBJ2-1, with D unclear. V was trimmed by 0 bases and J by 6 bases, leaving 9 bases between them. CDR3 length: 14 residues. Germline V gene data show CDR1 as MNHEY and CDR2 as SVGAGI.

This sequence joins TRBV4-1 and TRBJ2-7; D is undetermined. This CDR3 contains 15 residues. The V gene's germline CDR1 is MGHRA and CDR2 YSYEKL. Trimming removed 1 base at V and 0 bases at J, with 10 bases between. The CDR3 DNA follows: TGCGCCAGCAGCCAAGTTCTTTACGCCTCCTACGAGCAGTACTTC. It yields the protein CASSQVLYASYEQYF.

The V gene is TRBV7-9, the J gene TRBJ1-6; D is ambiguous. The germline V gene encodes CDR1 SEHNR and CDR2 FQNEAQ (reference sequence). Trimming stripped 1 base from V and 8 bases from J, with 15 bases between. The CDR3 contains 16 residues. CDR3 DNA sequence: TGTGCCAGCAGCTTAGTTTCGGCGCAGCCACATTCACCCCTCCACTTT. Translation: CASSLVSAQPHSPLHF.

The V and J genes are TRBV5-1 and TRBJ1-1; 7 nucleotides line up with TRBD1. Trimming at V came to 2 bases and at J to 4 bases, leaving 5 bases not matched to a gene. The germline V gene has CDR1 SGHRS and CDR2 YFSETQ. CDR3 length equals 14 residues. As DNA, the CDR3 is TGCGCCAGCAGCTTAGAGGGGGCGAGCACTGAAGCTTTCTTT. Translated: CASSLEGASTEAFF.

By frequency in the sample, this clone is medium-sized (0.01 to 0.1%). The chain employs TRBV2 and TRBJ1-2; 9 bases map to TRBD1. Unmatched junction bases numbered 1, after V lost 4 bases and J lost 4 bases. This CDR3 comprises 13 residues. In germline, CDR1 is SNHLY, CDR2 FYNNEI. The CDR3 nucleotides are TGTGCCAGCAGTGGGGGACAGGGCTATGGCTACACCTTC. As protein: CASSGGQGYGYTF.

This clone is medium-sized in the sample. In DNA form, the CDR3 reads TGTGCCAGCAGCGTTACAGGGGTCCCCGGGGAGCTGTTTTTT. It translates to CASSVTGVPGELFF. The rearrangement links TRBV9 to TRBJ2-2, with 7 bases that match TRBD1. After removal of 2 bases from V and 6 bases from J, the junction contained 4 bases not matched to a gene. This CDR3 is built from 14 residues. Germline CDR1 reads SGDLS; CDR2 reads YYNGEE. The variable domain in full, with the rest retrieved from reference TRBV9 and TRBJ2-2, is DSGVTQTPKHLITATGQRVTLRCSPRSGDLSVYWYQQSLDQGLQFLIQYYNGEERAKGNILERFSAQQFPDLHSELNLSSLELGDSALYFCASSVTGVPGELFFGEGSRLTVL.

The CDR3 spells CASSFRDSNQPQHF. The CDR3 DNA sequence: TGTGCCAGCAGCTTCCGGGACAGCAATCAGCCCCAGCATTTT. V usage is TRBV6-5 and J usage is TRBJ1-5; D possibly corresponds to TRBD1 (5 bases). In germline, CDR1 is MNHEY, CDR2 SVGAGI. V was clipped by 6 bases and J by 1 base, with 10 bases between them. CDR3 length equals 14 residues.

The chain has TRBV28 and TRBJ2-3, with D perhaps matching TRBD2 (5 bases). Germline values: CDR1 MDHEN, CDR2 SYDVKM. V lost 3 bases and J lost 1, with 11 bases in between. The CDR3 is made up of 15 amino acids. CDR3 loop: CASSFEEAGTDTQYF. For the CDR3, the DNA is TGTGCCAGCAGTTTTGAGGAGGCGGGCACAGATACGCAGTATTTT.

The V and J genes are TRBV11-2 and TRBJ2-1; unclear D gene. V lost 8 bases, J lost 0 bases, and 8 bases lay in between. Germline CDR1 and CDR2: SGHAT and FQNNGV. The CDR3 is 13 amino acids. CDR3 bases: TGTGCCAGCGAATATAGCTCCTACAATGAGCAGTTCTTC. Its protein is CASEYSSYNEQFF.

This clone is medium-sized within its sample. The V and J genes are TRBV9 and TRBJ2-7; the match to TRBD1 covers 9 bases. This CDR3 comprises 14 residues. Germline CDR1 is SGDLS and CDR2 is YYNGEE. J was trimmed by 5 bases and V by 4 bases; bases with no gene match: 7. In DNA, the CDR3 is TGTGCCAGCAGCCCGGACAGGGGTGTGGACGAGCAGTACTTC. Translating it yields CASSPDRGVDEQYF.

This clone is large in the sample. The rearrangement joins TRBV6-5 to TRBJ2-2; TRBD1 or TRBD2 may be the D gene (5 bases each). The CDR3 consists of 13 residues. Trimming took off 2 bases at V and 4 bases at J, with 5 bases between the two ends. The germline gives CDR1 MNHEY, CDR2 SVGAGI. The CDR3 is CASSYGGTGELFF. In DNA, the CDR3 is TGTGCCAGCAGTTACGGGGGCACCGGGGAGCTGTTTTTT.

As concerns this clone: This may come from a read error, since a much larger clone is one base off. The genes are TRBV10-2 and TRBJ2-7; no reliable D call. Germline V gene lookup returns CDR1 WSHSY and CDR2 SAAADI. The length of the CDR3 is 14 residues. V was trimmed by 0 bases and J by 2 bases, leaving 8 bases between them. The CDR3 nucleotides read TGCGCCAGCAGTGAGTCATACTCCACCTACGAGCAGTACTTC. Translation gives CASSESYSTYEQYF.

The chain combines TRBV9 with TRBJ2-7; TRBD2 is a possible D gene (5 bases). The germline V gene has CDR1 SGDLS and CDR2 YYNGEE. The CDR3 length is 14 residues. V lost 0 bases and J 2 bases, leaving 9 bases between the germline ends. The CDR3 sequence: CASSVDGLAYEQYF. For the CDR3, the DNA is TGTGCCAGCAGCGTAGACGGACTTGCCTACGAGCAGTACTTC. The full variable domain, with the rest looked up from reference TRBV9 and TRBJ2-7, is DSGVTQTPKHLITATGQRVTLRCSPRSGDLSVYWYQQSLDQGLQFLIQYYNGEERAKGNILERFSAQQFPDLHSELNLSSLELGDSALYFCASSVDGLAYEQYFGPGTRLTVT.

In the case of this clone: The junction and the germline gene differ at one end; a read error may be behind it. The gene calls are TRBV30 and TRBJ2-7; 7 bases align to TRBD2. CDR1 is GTSNPN and CDR2 is SVGIG in the germline V gene (reference sequence). The CDR3 has 11 residues. CDR3 coding DNA: TGTGCCTGGAGTTTACCGGGACTACAACTATTC. This codes for CAWSLPGLQLF. The whole variable domain, remainder taken from reference TRBV30 and TRBJ2-7, is SQTIHQWPATLVQPVGSPLSLECTVEGTSNPNLYWYRQAAGRGLQLLFYSVGIGQISSEVPQNLSASRPQDRQFILSSKKLLLSDSGFYLCAWSLPGLQLFGPGTRLTVT.

In its sample, this clone ranks as medium-sized. CDR3 sequence reads: CASSDKGLGEQFF. CDR3 sequence (DNA): TGTGCCAGCAGTGACAAGGGACTCGGTGAGCAGTTCTTC. V is TRBV6-4 and J is TRBJ2-1, with TRBD2 as a possible D gene (6 bases). CDR1 and CDR2 (germline): MRHNA, SNTAGT. The CDR3 sequence is 13 residues long. V was pared by 2 bases and J by 9 bases, with 11 bases between.

This clone is medium-sized (0.01 to 0.1%) within its sample. The rearrangement links TRBV27 to TRBJ1-5; D gene unclear. The CDR3 extends over 12 amino acids. The V end lost 3 bases, the J end lost 6 bases, and 6 bases lay between the germline ends. Germline values: CDR1 MNHEY, CDR2 SMNVEV (reference sequence). CDR3 in amino acids: CASSFAGQPQHF. The DNA of the CDR3 is TGTGCCAGCAGTTTCGCGGGTCAGCCCCAGCATTTT.

This clone was counted a few times. The chain is built from TRBV9 and TRBJ2-4; possibly TRBD2 for D (5 bases). Per germline, CDR1 SGDLS and CDR2 YYNGEE. The CDR3 consists of 15 residues. Deletions cut 2 bases from V and 8 bases from J, with 17 bases between. The CDR3, as DNA: TGTGCCAGCAGCGTCTCAGATATGAACGGGGACATTCAGTACTTC. Amino acids: CASSVSDMNGDIQYF.

This clone was detected a few times. J is TRBJ1-1 and V is TRBV7-9; D perhaps matches TRBD1 (5 bases). Looked up from germline, CDR1 is SEHNR and CDR2 is FQNEAQ (reference sequence). V lost 0 bases to trimming and J lost 8 bases, with 10 bases between them. The CDR3 loop spans 13 amino acids. CDR3: CASSLAGAKEAFF. The CDR3 nucleotides are TGTGCCAGCAGCTTAGCAGGGGCGAAGGAAGCTTTCTTT.

Judged by abundance, this clone is medium-sized. The chain combines TRBV7-9 with TRBJ1-2; unclear D gene. The V end was cut by 1 base, the J end by 6 bases, with 9 bases between. The CDR3 has 13 amino acids. Germline assignment: CDR1 SEHNR and CDR2 FQNEAQ (reference sequence). This CDR3 reads CASSLETENGYTF. The CDR3 DNA sequence: TGTGCCAGCAGCTTAGAGACGGAGAATGGCTACACCTTC. The full variable domain, completed using reference TRBV7-9 and TRBJ1-2, is DTGVSQNPRHKITKRGQNVTFRCDPISEHNRLYWYRQTLGQGPEFLTYFQNEAQLEKSRLLSDRFSAERPKGSFSTLEIQRTEQGDSAMYLCASSLETENGYTFGSGTRLTVV.